The 24 T cell receptor beta chains below come from one sample, sequenced in a study of T-cell reconstitution after alpha-beta-depleted transplantation in children. TCRbeta library preparation incorporated unique molecular identifiers. Each CDR3 protein is one row after TCRdb ran MiXCR on the PCR reads. The sample carries roughly 500,000 distinct CDR3 sequences, over 9.5% recorded once. Here the sequenced sample was PBMCs, taken before TCRalphabeta/CD19-depleted stem cell transplant. The receptors shown here come from a child between 2 and 9 years old with inherited bone marrow failure, due to receive a stem cell transplant.

This clonotype was seen repeatedly, ten times or more. The gene calls are TRBV7-9 and TRBJ1-1, with 10 bases identical to TRBD1. The CDR3 runs to 14 residues. Germline CDR1 and CDR2: SEHNR and FQNEAQ (reference sequence). V lost 6 bases and J lost 11; bases outside the gene matches: 12. In DNA, the CDR3 is TGTGCCAGCAGGTACGGGACAGGGGCCGTGGACGCTTTCTTT. It yields the protein CASRYGTGAVDAFF. The full variable domain, in which reference TRBV7-9 and TRBJ1-1 provide the parts outside the CDR3, is DTGVSQNPRHKITKRGQNVTFRCDPISEHNRLYWYRQTLGQGPEFLTYFQNEAQLEKSRLLSDRFSAERPKGSFSTLEIQRTEQGDSAMYLCASRYGTGAVDAFFGQGTRLTVV.

This clonotype was seen ten or more times. The V gene is TRBV5-1, the J gene TRBJ2-1, with 7 positions matching TRBD1. The length of the CDR3 is 14 residues. Germline V gene data show CDR1 as SGHRS and CDR2 as YFSETQ. The ends lost 4 bases at V and 1 base at J; junction bases unmatched: 2. The CDR3 bases are TGCGCCAGCAGCAGGGGACAGTCCTACAATGAGCAGTTCTTC. Its protein product is CASSRGQSYNEQFF.

Concerning this clonotype: Since a much larger clone is just one base distant, this may be a read error. V usage is TRBV6-5 and J usage is TRBJ1-1; D remains ambiguous. The CDR3 length is 16 residues. Germline V gives CDR1 MNHEY, CDR2 SVGAGI. In DNA, the CDR3 is TGTGCCGGCAGTTACTCGATTTTACCGCAGAACACTGAAGCTTTCTTT. This translates into CAGSYSILPQNTEAFF.

This rearrangement joins TRBV20-1 to TRBJ2-7; no reliable D call. The germline CDR1 and CDR2 sequences are DFQATT and SNEGSKA (reference sequence). The CDR3 loop spans 13 amino acids. V was shortened by 6 bases and J by 6 bases, with 18 bases between the two germline ends. DNA of the CDR3: TGCAGTGCCACGACACCCTTCACTGGCGAGCAGTACTTC. Translation: CSATTPFTGEQYF.

The genes are TRBV29-1 and TRBJ1-1; no definite D call. The CDR3 totals 10 residues. With 5 bases removed from V and 11 bases from J, the gap between germline ends came to 12 bases. Germline CDR1 SQVTM, CDR2 ANQGSEA. CDR3 loop: CSVRTGDAFF. The DNA for the CDR3 is TGCAGCGTTCGGACGGGAGACGCTTTCTTT.

This clonotype was seen many times. The chain employs TRBV28 and TRBJ2-3; the D gene is possibly TRBD1 (6 bases). The CDR3 has 14 amino acids. Germline CDR1 MDHEN, CDR2 SYDVKM. V lost 2 bases and J lost 4, with 10 bases in between. For the CDR3, the DNA is TGTGCCAGCAGTTTAGTTGGGGGCCCAGATACGCAGTATTTT. Protein sequence: CASSLVGGPDTQYF. Drawing the rest from reference TRBV28 and TRBJ2-3, the complete variable domain is DVKVTQSSRYLVKRTGEKVFLECVQDMDHENMFWYRQDPGLGLRLIYFSYDVKMKEKGDIPEGYSVSREKKERFSLILESASTNQTSMYLCASSLVGGPDTQYFGPGTRLTVL.

This clonotype was observed at least ten times. The chain uses TRBV12-3 or TRBV12-4 and TRBJ2-1; D not resolved. Trimming removed 5 bases from V and 5 bases from J, with 7 bases in between. The CDR3 sequence is 12 residues long. CDR3 sequence reads: CASSPLNNEQFF. The DNA for the CDR3 is TGTGCCAGCAGTCCGCTAAACAATGAGCAGTTCTTC.

Ten or more counts support this clonotype. The chain joins TRBV7-2 to TRBJ2-1; 8 bases map to TRBD2. CDR3 length: 15 residues. Germline V gives CDR1 SGHTA, CDR2 FQGNSA. V lost 6 bases, J lost 4 bases, and 8 bases stayed unmatched. The CDR3 DNA is TGTGCCAGCAGTCGGAGCGGGAGCTGGTACAATGAGCAGTTCTTC. Translating it yields CASSRSGSWYNEQFF.

The CDR3 DNA sequence: TGTGCCTGCTGTTCCCCGGAGGGGCTAAGGAGCTTCTACAATGAGCAGTTCTTC. It translates to CACCSPEGLRSFYNEQFF. This rearrangement joins TRBV12-3 or TRBV12-4 to TRBJ2-1, with D possibly TRBD2 on 6 matching bases. Trimming removed 11 bases at V and 3 bases at J, with 29 bases between. This CDR3 comprises 18 residues.

This clonotype was recorded a few times. The rearrangement joins TRBV5-1 to TRBJ1-1, with D hard to call. V lost 4 bases and J 0 bases, leaving 13 bases between the germline ends. This CDR3 is 15 amino acids long. The germline gives CDR1 SGHRS, CDR2 YFSETQ. As DNA, the CDR3 is TGCGCCAGCAGCAGCCACGGACGGATGAACACTGAAGCTTTCTTT. Encoded protein: CASSSHGRMNTEAFF.

The chain is built from TRBV19 and TRBJ1-2; tentative D call: TRBD1 (6 bases). The CDR3 is 11 amino acids. Trimming took 8 bases from V and 6 from J, leaving 10 bases between them. The germline V gene encodes CDR1 LNHDA and CDR2 SQIVND (reference sequence). The CDR3 coding sequence is TGTGCCAGTGAACAGGGAAATGGCTACACCTTC. It specifies CASEQGNGYTF. The full variable domain, completed using reference TRBV19 and TRBJ1-2, is DGGITQSPKYLFRKEGQNVTLSCEQNLNHDAMYWYRQDPGQGLRLIYYSQIVNDFQKGDIAEGYSVSREKKESFPLTVTSAQKNPTAFYLCASEQGNGYTFGSGTRLTVV.

The table lists this clonotype with many counts. The rearrangement links TRBV20-1 to TRBJ1-5; D may be TRBD1 (5 bases). Germline loops: CDR1 DFQATT, CDR2 SNEGSKA (reference sequence). Trimming took 5 bases from V and 6 from J, leaving 14 bases between them. CDR3 size: 13 residues. The CDR3 region has the DNA TGCAGTGCTGGGAGAAGGGGAGCTCAGCCCCAGCATTTT. Translated: CSAGRRGAQPQHF.

There are a few counts of this clonotype. This CDR3 reads CASSYSGSSAGELFF. CDR3 sequence (DNA): TGTGCCAGCAGCTATAGCGGGAGTAGCGCCGGGGAGCTGTTTTTT. This chain joins TRBV11-2 and TRBJ2-2, with TRBD2 matching over 9 bases. CDR1 is SGHAT, CDR2 FQNNGV, per germline. After removal of 4 bases from V and 6 bases from J, the junction contained 6 bases not matched to a gene. The CDR3 totals 15 residues.

This clonotype was detected many times. The rearrangement links TRBV12-3 or TRBV12-4 to TRBJ2-5, with D uncertain. V was trimmed by 3 bases and J by 5 bases, leaving 4 bases between them. The CDR3 has 11 amino acids. CDR3 in DNA: TGTGCCAGCAGTTTTTGGGAGACCCAGTACTTC. It encodes CASSFWETQYF.

There are many counts of this clonotype. The genes are TRBV5-1 and TRBJ2-1; D is undetermined. Trimming took off 7 bases at V and 3 bases at J, with 8 bases between the two ends. The germline V gene has CDR1 SGHRS and CDR2 YFSETQ. CDR3 length equals 12 residues. CDR3 sequence (DNA): TGCGCCAGCGGGATACTCTACAATGAGCAGTTCTTC. Amino acid sequence: CASGILYNEQFF.

This clonotype was counted a few times. The V call is TRBV18, the J call TRBJ2-2; no definite D call. The CDR3 covers 15 residues. Trimming shortened V by 2 bases and J by 2 bases, and 9 bases separated the two germline ends. The V gene's germline CDR1 is KGHSH and CDR2 LQKENI. The CDR3 is CASSPRPPNTGELFF. CDR3 nucleotide sequence: TGTGCCAGCTCACCAAGACCCCCCAACACCGGGGAGCTGTTTTTT.

The table lists this clonotype with a few counts. This chain uses TRBV21-1 with TRBJ2-5. TRBV21-1 is a pseudogene locus. This CDR3 is 14 amino acids long. This CDR3 reads CASSKLADGETQYF. The DNA for the CDR3 is TGTGCCAGCAGCAAATTAGCAGACGGAGAGACCCAGTACTTC.

Points on this clonotype: One base away lies a much larger clone, so this may be a sequencing read error. J is TRBJ2-5 and V is TRBV7-8; the D gene is possibly TRBD1 (6 bases). The CDR3 runs to 15 residues. V lost 1 base and J 6 bases, leaving 15 bases between the germline ends. CDR1 is SGHVS and CDR2 is FQNEAQ in the germline V gene. The DNA of the CDR3 is TGTGCCAGCAGCTTAGTATTGGGACATCAACAGACCCAGTACTTC. Its protein is CASSLVLGHQQTQYF.

This clonotype was observed many times. This rearrangement joins TRBV7-2 to TRBJ2-5; TRBD2 aligns across 14 bases. Germline V lookup: CDR1 SGHTA, CDR2 FQGNSA. The CDR3 has 16 residues. Trimming took 5 bases from V and 5 from J; bases not matched to a gene: 7. This chain's CDR3 is CASSPWTSGRRETQYF. CDR3 DNA sequence: TGTGCCAGCAGCCCCTGGACTAGCGGGAGGCGTGAGACCCAGTACTTC.

This clonotype was seen many times. The chain is built from TRBV4-2 and TRBJ2-2, with D tentatively TRBD2 (6 bases). The V and J ends lost 1 base and 8 bases respectively, with 8 bases between them. Germline assignment: CDR1 LGHNA and CDR2 YNFKEQ. This CDR3 has 13 amino acids. CDR3 sequence: CASSQVGGGELFF. Here the CDR3 DNA reads TGTGCCAGCAGCCAAGTCGGGGGAGGGGAGCTGTTTTTT.

This clonotype was observed many times. The V and J genes are TRBV6-1 and TRBJ2-2; 7 bases are shared with TRBD2. Germline-derived CDR1 and CDR2 are MNHNS and SASEGT. The CDR3 extends over 16 amino acids. V dropped 3 bases and J dropped 2; count of bases not matched to a gene: 6. Here the CDR3 reads CASSDGLGLNTGELFF. The CDR3 region has the DNA TGTGCCAGCAGTGACGGACTAGGATTAAACACCGGGGAGCTGTTTTTT.

V gene TRBV18 combines with J gene TRBJ1-2; D is undetermined. The CDR3 consists of 14 residues. With 4 bases removed from V and 1 base from J, the gap between germline ends came to 10 bases. The germline V gene encodes CDR1 KGHSH and CDR2 LQKENI. DNA of the CDR3: TGTGCCAGCTCACATGACCGGATTAACTATGGCTACACCTTC. This gives the protein CASSHDRINYGYTF.

This clonotype was observed at least ten times. The rearrangement joins TRBV20-1 to TRBJ2-7; the match to TRBD1 covers 7 bases. The CDR3 has 13 amino acids. V lost 6 bases and J lost 7; bases outside the gene matches: 12. The germline CDR1 and CDR2 sequences are DFQATT and SNEGSKA (reference sequence). The DNA for the CDR3 is TGCAGTGCACCCAAGGGACAGACTCAAGAGCAGTACTTC. This sequence encodes CSAPKGQTQEQYF.

This clonotype was seen many times. The rearrangement uses TRBV29-1 and TRBJ1-2; D is undetermined. Between the trimmed V and J ends, which lost 4 bases and 4 bases, there was a span of 10 bases. The CDR3 has 12 residues. Germline CDR1 SQVTM, CDR2 ANQGSEA. CDR3 amino acids: CSVVGSLYGYTF. DNA of the CDR3: TGCAGCGTTGTAGGGAGTCTCTATGGCTACACCTTC.